The T cell receptor (beta chain) under discussion was sequenced for a study of blood T cells in healthy people across ages. Across the whole study: Every two T cells gave about one barcoded beta molecule via template switching.

Primers used in a second PCR of roughly 7 to 12 cycles were a sample-barcoded 5' primer and a J-beta primer mix. Each cDNA molecule was tagged by a template-switch adaptor with 12 random nucleotides. MiXCR was run by TCRdb on the 5' RACE reads, yielding one entry per CDR3 protein. This table has more than 650,000 distinct CDR3 sequences, about 20% appearing once. The CDR3 covers 15 residues. Germline V gene lookup returns CDR1 MNHNS and CDR2 SASEGT. Between the trimmed V and J ends, which lost 4 bases and 2 bases, there was a span of 12 bases. This receptor was obtained from a man in his 70s in good health. This rearrangement joins TRBV6-1 to TRBJ1-5; D remains ambiguous. Sequencing was done on a sample of blood. For the CDR3, the DNA is TGTGCCAGCAGTGCGCCAGTTATCGGCAATCAGCCCCAGCATTTT. As protein: CASSAPVIGNQPQHF.